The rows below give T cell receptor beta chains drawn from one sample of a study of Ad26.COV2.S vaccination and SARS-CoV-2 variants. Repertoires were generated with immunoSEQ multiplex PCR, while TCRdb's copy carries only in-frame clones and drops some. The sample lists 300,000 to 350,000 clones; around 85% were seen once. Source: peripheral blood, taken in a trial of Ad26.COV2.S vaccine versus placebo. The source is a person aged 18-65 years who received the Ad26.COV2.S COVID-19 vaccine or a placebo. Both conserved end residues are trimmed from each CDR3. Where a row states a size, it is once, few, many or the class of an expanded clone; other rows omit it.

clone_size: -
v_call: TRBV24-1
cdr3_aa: ATSDSGGPPPGELF

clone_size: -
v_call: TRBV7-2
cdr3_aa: ASSPRLAGGFYNEQF

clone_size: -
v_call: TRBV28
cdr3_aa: ASRRQAGTIT

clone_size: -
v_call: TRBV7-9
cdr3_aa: ASSLDGETEAF

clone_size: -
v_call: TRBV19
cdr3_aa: ASTLQGAGDTQY

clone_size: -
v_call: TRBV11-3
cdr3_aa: ASSRTGGVIQY

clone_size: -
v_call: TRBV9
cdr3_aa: ASSVRGGNTGELF

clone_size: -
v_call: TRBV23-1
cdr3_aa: ASSQYWQTDSSYEQY

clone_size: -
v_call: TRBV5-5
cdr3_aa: ASSVGSLGEPQH

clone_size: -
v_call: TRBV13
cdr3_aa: ASSLRTALGNTIY

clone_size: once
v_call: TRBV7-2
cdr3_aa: ASTRGGPTDTQY

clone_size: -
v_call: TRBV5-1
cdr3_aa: ASSLDGQGSGYT

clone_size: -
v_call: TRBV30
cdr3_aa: AWSVAQRKLF

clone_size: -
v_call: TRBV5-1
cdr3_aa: ASSLGGKASDEQF

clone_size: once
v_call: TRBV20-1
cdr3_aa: SATGRYEQY

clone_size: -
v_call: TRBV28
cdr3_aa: ASSLRVSSGNTGELF

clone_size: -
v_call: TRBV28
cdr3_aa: ASRTLDRGNEKLF

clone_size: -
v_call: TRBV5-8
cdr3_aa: ASRGTGGPYLRGYT

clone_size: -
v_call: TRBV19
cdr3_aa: ASCPGPGEAF

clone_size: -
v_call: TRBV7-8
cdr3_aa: ASSPRVVRGAF

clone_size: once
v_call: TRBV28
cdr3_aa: ASSLLAGGDGYT

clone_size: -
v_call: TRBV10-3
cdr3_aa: AISGGTGAFSGNTIY

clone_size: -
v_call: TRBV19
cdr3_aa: ASSMDRSNTEAF

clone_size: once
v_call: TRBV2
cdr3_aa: ASSDRGQSQETQY

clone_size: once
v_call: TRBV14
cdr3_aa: ASSPIRTGFTGELF

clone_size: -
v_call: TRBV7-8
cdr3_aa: ASSLGLGLDQPQH

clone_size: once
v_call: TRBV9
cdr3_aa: ASSVVEELNTEAF

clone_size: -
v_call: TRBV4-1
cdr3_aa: ASSQLRQSNEKLF

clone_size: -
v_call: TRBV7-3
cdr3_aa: ASSLGQGSDEQY

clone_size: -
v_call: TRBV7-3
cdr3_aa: ASSLNSGLTNNEQF

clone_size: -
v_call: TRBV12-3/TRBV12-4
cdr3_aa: ASSETGVGEQF

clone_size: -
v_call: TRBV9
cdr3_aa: ASSPTGGQEKLF

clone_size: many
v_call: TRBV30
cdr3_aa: AWSVPWVSGANVLT

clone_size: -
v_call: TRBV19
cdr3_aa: ASSRTENTEAF

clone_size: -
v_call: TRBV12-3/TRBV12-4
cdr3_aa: ASSRSWDTQY

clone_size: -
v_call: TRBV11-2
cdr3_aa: ASSSNTGYGNQPQH

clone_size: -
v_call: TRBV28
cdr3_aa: ASTFGLQPQH

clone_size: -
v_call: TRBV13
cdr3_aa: ASSPKSWGSPLH

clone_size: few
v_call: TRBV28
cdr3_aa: ASRPRSYGYT

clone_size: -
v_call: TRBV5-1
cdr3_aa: ASRPNLGIVSTVY

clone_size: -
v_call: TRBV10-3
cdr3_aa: AISESGGKTQPQH

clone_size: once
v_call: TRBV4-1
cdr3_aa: ASSQDGGGTDTQY

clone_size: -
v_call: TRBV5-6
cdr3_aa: ASSRAWGGENNSPLH

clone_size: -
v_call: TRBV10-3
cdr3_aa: ASTDNYEQY

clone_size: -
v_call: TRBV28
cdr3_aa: ASSFLGGTEAF

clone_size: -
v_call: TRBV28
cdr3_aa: ASTLPAGQGSGYT

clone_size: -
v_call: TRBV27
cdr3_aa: ASRAYTGELF

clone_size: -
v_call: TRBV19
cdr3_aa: ASSTPSWTGATEAF

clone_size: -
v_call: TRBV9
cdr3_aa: ASSRKGAVDTEAF

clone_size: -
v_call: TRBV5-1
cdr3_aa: ASSQGQGTNNEQF

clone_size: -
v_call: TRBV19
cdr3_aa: ASSIFKANEKLF

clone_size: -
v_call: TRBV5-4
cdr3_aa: ASSLGQLTGELF

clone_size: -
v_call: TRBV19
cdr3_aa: ASSIATAGRSEAF

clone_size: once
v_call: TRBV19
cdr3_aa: ASSAVANEKLF

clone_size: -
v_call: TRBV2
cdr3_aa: ASTGTSMRNEQF

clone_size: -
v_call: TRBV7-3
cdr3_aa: ASSTTGGSGGELF

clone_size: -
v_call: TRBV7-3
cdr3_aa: ASSLRGGTGELF

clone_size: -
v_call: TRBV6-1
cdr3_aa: ASSEPLGGFTDTQY